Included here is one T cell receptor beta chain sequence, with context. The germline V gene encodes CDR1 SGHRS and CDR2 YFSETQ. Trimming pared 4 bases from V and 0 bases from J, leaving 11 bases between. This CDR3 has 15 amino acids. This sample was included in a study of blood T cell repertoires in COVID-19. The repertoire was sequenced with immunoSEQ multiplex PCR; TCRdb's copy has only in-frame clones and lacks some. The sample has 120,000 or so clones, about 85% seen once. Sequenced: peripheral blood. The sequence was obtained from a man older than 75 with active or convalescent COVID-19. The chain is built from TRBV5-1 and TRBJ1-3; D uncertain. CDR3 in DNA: TGCGCCAGCAGCCCGAGTGGAGTCTCTGGAAACACCATATATTTT. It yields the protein CASSPSGVSGNTIYF.